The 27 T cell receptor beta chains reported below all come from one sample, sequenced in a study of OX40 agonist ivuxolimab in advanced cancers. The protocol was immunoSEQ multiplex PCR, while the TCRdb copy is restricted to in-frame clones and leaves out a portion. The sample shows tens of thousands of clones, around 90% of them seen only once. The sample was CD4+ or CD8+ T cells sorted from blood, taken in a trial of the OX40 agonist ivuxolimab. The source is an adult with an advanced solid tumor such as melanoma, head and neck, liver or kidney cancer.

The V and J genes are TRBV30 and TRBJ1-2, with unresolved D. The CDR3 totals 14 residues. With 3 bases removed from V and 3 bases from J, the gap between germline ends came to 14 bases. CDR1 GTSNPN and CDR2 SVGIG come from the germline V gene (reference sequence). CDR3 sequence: CAWRIGGFHYGYTF. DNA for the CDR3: TGTGCCTGGAGGATCGGTGGTTTCCACTATGGCTACACCTTC.

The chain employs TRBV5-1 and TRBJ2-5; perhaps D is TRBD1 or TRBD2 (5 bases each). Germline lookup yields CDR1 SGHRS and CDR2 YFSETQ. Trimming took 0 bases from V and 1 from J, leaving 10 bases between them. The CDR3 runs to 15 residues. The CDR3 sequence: CASSLAGTVQETQYF. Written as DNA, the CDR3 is TGCGCCAGCAGCTTGGCCGGGACGGTCCAAGAGACCCAGTACTTC.

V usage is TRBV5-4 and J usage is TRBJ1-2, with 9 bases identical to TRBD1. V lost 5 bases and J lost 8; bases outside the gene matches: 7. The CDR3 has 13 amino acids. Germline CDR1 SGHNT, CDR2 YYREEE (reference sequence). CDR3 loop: CASRGWTGDGYTF. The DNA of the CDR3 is TGTGCCAGCAGGGGATGGACAGGGGACGGCTACACCTTC.

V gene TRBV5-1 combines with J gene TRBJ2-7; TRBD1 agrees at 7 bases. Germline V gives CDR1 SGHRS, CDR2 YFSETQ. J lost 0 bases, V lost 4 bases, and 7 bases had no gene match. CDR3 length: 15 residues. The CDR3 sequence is CASSPQTGSSYEQYF. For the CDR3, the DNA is TGCGCCAGCAGCCCCCAGACAGGGAGCTCCTACGAGCAGTACTTC. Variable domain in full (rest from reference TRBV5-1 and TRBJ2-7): KAGVTQTPRYLIKTRGQQVTLSCSPISGHRSVSWYQQTPGQGLQFLFEYFSETQRNKGNFPGRFSGRQFSNSRSEMNVSTLELGDSALYLCASSPQTGSSYEQYFGPGTRLTVT.

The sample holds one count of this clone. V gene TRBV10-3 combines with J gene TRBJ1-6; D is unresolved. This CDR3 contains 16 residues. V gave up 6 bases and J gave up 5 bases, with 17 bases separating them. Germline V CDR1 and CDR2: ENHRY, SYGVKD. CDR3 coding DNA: TGTGCCATCAGCCCATCCCCGGAGTTAAATAATTCACCCCTCCACTTT. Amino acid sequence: CAISPSPELNNSPLHF.

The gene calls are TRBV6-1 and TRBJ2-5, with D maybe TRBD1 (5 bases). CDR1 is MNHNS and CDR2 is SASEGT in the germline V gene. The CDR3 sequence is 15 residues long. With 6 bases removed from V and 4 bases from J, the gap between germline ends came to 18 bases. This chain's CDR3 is CASSPTELVRETQYF. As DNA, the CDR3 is TGTGCCAGCAGCCCGACAGAGCTCGTTCGAGAGACCCAGTACTTC.

The CDR3 DNA reads TGCGCCAGCAGTGGATCAGGTTCGAGTAATGGGGCCAACGTCCTGACTTTC. Protein sequence: CASSGSGSSNGANVLTF. The rearrangement joins TRBV10-2 to TRBJ2-6; D ambiguous. The V gene's germline CDR1 is WSHSY and CDR2 SAAADI. CDR3 length: 17 residues. V was cut by 4 bases and J by 3 bases, with 16 bases left in between.

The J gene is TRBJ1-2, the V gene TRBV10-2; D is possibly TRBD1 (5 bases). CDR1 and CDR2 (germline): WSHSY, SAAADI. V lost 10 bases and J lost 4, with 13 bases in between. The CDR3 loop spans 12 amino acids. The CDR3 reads CATDRGLYGYTF. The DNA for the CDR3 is TGCGCCACCGACCGGGGCCTCTATGGCTACACCTTC.

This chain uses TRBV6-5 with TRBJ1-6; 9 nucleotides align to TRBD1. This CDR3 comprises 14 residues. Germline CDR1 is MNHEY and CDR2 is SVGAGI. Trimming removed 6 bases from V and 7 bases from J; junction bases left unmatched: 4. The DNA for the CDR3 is TGTGCCAGCAGATCGGGACAGGGAAATTCACCCCTCCACTTT. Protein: CASRSGQGNSPLHF.

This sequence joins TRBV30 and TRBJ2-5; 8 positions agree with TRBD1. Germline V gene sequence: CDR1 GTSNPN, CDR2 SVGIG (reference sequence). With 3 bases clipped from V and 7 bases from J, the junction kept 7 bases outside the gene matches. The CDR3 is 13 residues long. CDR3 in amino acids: CAWSPGTGGTQYF. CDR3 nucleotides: TGTGCCTGGAGCCCGGGGACAGGTGGGACCCAGTACTTC.

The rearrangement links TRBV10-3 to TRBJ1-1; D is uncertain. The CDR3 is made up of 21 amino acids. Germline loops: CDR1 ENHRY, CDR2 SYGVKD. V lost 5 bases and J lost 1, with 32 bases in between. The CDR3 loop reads CAISSRVRFSPTGLRNTEAFF. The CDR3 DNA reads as TGTGCCATCAGTTCTCGGGTGCGGTTTTCTCCGACTGGGCTGCGGAACACTGAAGCTTTCTTT.

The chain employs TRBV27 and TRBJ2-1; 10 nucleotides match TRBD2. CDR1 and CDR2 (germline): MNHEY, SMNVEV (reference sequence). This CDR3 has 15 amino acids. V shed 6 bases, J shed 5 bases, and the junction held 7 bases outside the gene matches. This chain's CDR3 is CASSLLAGPNNEQFF. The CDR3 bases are TGTGCCAGCAGCTTACTAGCGGGGCCTAACAATGAGCAGTTCTTC.

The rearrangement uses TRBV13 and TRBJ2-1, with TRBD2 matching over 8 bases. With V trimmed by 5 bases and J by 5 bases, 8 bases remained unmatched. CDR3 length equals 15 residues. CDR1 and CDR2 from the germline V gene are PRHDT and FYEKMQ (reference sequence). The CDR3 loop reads CASSRAGTRNNEQFF. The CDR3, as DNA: TGTGCCAGCAGCCGTGCCGGGACTAGAAACAATGAGCAGTTCTTC.

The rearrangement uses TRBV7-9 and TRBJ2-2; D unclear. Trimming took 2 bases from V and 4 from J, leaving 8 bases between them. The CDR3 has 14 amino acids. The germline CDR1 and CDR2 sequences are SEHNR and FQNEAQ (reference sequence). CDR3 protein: CASSLLETTGELFF. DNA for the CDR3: TGTGCCAGCAGCTTATTGGAGACCACCGGGGAGCTGTTTTTT.

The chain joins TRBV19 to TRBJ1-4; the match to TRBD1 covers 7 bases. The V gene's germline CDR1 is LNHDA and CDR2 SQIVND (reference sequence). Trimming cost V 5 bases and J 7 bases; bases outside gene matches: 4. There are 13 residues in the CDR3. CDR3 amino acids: CASSVQGGEKLFF. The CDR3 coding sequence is TGTGCCAGTAGTGTTCAGGGGGGTGAAAAACTGTTTTTT.

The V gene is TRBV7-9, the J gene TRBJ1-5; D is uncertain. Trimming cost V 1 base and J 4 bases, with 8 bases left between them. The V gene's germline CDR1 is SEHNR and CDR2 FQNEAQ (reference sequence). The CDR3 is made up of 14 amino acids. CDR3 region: CASSLDLLNQPQHF. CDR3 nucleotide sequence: TGTGCCAGCAGCTTAGATCTGTTGAATCAGCCCCAGCATTTT.

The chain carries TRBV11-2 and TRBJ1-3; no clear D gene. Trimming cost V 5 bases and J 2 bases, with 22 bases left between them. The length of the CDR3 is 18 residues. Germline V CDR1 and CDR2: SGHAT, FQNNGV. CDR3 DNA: TGTGCCAGCAGCACCCACCCAGGTCCCCTCAGCGCTGGAAACACCATATATTTT. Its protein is CASSTHPGPLSAGNTIYF. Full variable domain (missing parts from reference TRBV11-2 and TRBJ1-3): EAGVAQSPRYKIIEKRQSVAFWCNPISGHATLYWYQQILGQGPKLLIQFQNNGVVDDSQLPKDRFSAERLKGVDSTLKIQPAKLEDSAVYLCASSTHPGPLSAGNTIYFGEGSWLTVV.

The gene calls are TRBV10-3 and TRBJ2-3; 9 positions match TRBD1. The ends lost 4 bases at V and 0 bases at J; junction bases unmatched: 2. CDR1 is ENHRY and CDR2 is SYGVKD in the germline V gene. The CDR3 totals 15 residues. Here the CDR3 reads CAISGQGGSTDTQYF. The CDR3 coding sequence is TGTGCCATCAGTGGACAGGGGGGTAGCACAGATACGCAGTATTTT.

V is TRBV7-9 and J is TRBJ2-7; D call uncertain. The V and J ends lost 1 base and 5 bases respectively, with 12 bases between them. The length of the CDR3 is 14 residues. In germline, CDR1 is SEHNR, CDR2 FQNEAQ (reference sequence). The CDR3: CASSLDPRGDEQYF. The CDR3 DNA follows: TGTGCCAGCAGCTTAGACCCCCGAGGTGACGAGCAGTACTTC. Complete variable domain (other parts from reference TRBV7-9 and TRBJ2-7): DTGVSQNPRHKITKRGQNVTFRCDPISEHNRLYWYRQTLGQGPEFLTYFQNEAQLEKSRLLSDRFSAERPKGSFSTLEIQRTEQGDSAMYLCASSLDPRGDEQYFGPGTRLTVT.

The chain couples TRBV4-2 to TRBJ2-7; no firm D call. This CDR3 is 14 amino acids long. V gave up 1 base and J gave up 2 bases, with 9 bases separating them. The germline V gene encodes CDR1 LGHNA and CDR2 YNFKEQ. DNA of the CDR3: TGTGCCAGCAGCCAAGGAGAATTGGCCTACGAGCAGTACTTC. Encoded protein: CASSQGELAYEQYF.

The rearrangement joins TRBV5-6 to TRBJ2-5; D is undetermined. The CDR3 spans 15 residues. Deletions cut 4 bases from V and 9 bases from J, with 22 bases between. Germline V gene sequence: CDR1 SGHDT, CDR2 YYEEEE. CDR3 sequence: CASSLLKGGIGPQYF. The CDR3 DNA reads TGTGCCAGCAGCCTACTTAAGGGCGGAATAGGCCCCCAGTACTTC.

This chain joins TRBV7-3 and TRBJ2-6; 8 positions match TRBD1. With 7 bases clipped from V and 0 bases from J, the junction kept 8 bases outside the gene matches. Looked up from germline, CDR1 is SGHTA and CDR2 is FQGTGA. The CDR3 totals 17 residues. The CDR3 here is CASTSGTGGSGANVLTF. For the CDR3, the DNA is TGTGCCAGCACCTCTGGGACAGGAGGCTCTGGGGCCAACGTCCTGACTTTC. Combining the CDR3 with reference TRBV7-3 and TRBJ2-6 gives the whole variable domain GAGVSQTPSNKVTEKGKYVELRCDPISGHTALYWYRQSLGQGPEFLIYFQGTGAADDSGLPNDRFFAVRPEGSVSTLKIQRTERGDSAVYLCASTSGTGGSGANVLTFGAGSRLTVL.

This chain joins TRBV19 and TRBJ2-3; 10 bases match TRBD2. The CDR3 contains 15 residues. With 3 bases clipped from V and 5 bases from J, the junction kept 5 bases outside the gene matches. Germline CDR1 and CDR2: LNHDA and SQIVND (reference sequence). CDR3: CASSILLAGRDTQYF. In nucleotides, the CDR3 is TGTGCCAGTAGTATTTTACTAGCGGGAAGAGATACGCAGTATTTT.

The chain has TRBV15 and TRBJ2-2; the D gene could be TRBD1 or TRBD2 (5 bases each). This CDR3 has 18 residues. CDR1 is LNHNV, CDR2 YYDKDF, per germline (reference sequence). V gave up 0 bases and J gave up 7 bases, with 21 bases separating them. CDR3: CATSRDLQHRLGSGELFF. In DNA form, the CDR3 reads TGTGCCACCAGCAGAGATCTCCAACACAGGTTGGGGAGCGGGGAGCTGTTTTTT.

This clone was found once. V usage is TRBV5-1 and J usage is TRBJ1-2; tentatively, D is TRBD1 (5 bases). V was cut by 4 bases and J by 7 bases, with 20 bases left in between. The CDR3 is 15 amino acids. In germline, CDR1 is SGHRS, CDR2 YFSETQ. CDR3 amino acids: CASSGTGGTLGGYTF. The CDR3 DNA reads TGCGCCAGCAGCGGTACAGGAGGGACTCTGGGTGGCTACACCTTC.

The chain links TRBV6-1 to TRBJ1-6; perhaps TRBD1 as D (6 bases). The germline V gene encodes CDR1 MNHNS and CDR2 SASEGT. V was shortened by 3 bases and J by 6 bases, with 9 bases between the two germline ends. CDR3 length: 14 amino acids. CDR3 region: CASSDLQGNSPLHF. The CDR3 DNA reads TGTGCCAGCAGTGATTTACAGGGTAATTCACCCCTCCACTTT.

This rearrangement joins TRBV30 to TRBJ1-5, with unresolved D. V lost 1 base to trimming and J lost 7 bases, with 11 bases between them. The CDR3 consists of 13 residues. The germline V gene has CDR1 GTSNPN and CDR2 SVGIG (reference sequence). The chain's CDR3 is CAWSDGLGQPQHF. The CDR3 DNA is TGTGCCTGGAGTGATGGTTTGGGGCAGCCCCAGCATTTT.